This T cell receptor beta chain was sequenced during a study of low-dose radiotherapy and immunotherapy resistance in tumors. Whole-study context: Nivolumab was given to patients as a 240 mg flat dose every two weeks, and ipilimumab at 1 mg/kg every six weeks. Both were delivered intravenously. Patients took 300 mg oral aspirin daily for four cycles from cycle 1 day 1.

Specified time point: after trial treatment. The treatment was: LDRT plus nivolumab, ipilimumab, low-dose cyclophosphamide and aspirin (RACIN trial). Each donor was administered nivolumab, ipilimumab, aspirin, low-dose cyclophosphamide and low-dose radiotherapy. Trimming removed 0 bases at V and 8 bases at J, with 7 bases between. The CDR3 contains 11 residues. Germline V gene data show CDR1 as GTSNPN and CDR2 as SVGIG (reference sequence). First-strand cDNA relied on TRAV- and TRBV-specific primers spanning alpha and beta chains. TCRs underwent roughly 19 PCR cycles of amplification with a constant-region primer and V-primer adapter. Through in vitro transcription, the mRNA that had been isolated was amplified. TCRdb analysed the reads with MiXCR anew, one entry per CDR3 protein. The sample records around 100,000 distinct CDR3 sequences, approximately 22% being singletons. This clonotype was counted between two and nine times.

The V and J genes are TRBV30 and TRBJ1-2; unclear D gene. This receptor was identified in a female donor with ovarian cancer. Sequencing used PBMCs, obtained after low-dose radiotherapy plus immunotherapy. This chain's CDR3 is CAWSVLWGYTF. The DNA for the CDR3 is TGTGCCTGGAGTGTACTTTGGGGCTACACCTTC. The full variable domain, in which reference TRBV30 and TRBJ1-2 provide the parts outside the CDR3, is SQTIHQWPATLVQPVGSPLSLECTVEGTSNPNLYWYRQAAGRGLQLLFYSVGIGQISSEVPQNLSASRPQDRQFILSSKKLLLSDSGFYLCAWSVLWGYTFGSGTRLTVV.